This T cell receptor beta chain was profiled in a study of blood T cell repertoires in COVID-19. At the level of the study: COVID-19 samples, acute and convalescent, were from the United States, Italy and Spain. The analysed material was cDNA or gDNA that came from T cells, B-cell-depleted T cells, or PBMCs.

Seattle patient enrollment occurred during active infection, with longitudinal follow-up thereafter. V gave up 4 bases and J gave up 1 base, with 14 bases separating them. The CDR3 is 16 amino acids. Germline V gives CDR1 SGHDT, CDR2 YYEEEE. Original processing methods: Amplification of reference gene primers provided the estimated nucleated cell counts. Only in-frame clones appear in the TCRdb table, and some are missing; sequencing was by immunoSEQ multiplex PCR. V and J calls and clone size are as listed in that table; D and trimming were resolved from the DNA. The table records roughly 250,000 clones, about 86% of them present only once.

The sequence was collected from a person between 70 and 80 years old with COVID-19, enrolled during active disease. The sample was peripheral blood. The V and J genes are TRBV5-6 and TRBJ2-2; D is perhaps TRBD2 (6 bases). CDR3 loop: CASSIFSGMNTGELFF. DNA for the CDR3: TGTGCCAGCAGCATTTTTAGCGGTATGAACACCGGGGAGCTGTTTTTT.